A selection of T cell receptor beta chains follows, all from one sample in a study of OX40 agonist ivuxolimab in advanced cancers. The assay was immunoSEQ multiplex PCR, and TCRdb's table has in-frame clones only and misses some. The data contain approximately 20,000 clones, around 86% of them singletons. The specimen was CD4+ or CD8+ T cells sorted from blood, collected in a trial of the OX40 agonist ivuxolimab. These receptors all come from an adult with an advanced solid tumor such as melanoma, head and neck, liver or kidney cancer. Each CDR3 is given with its conserved first and last residue. The D gene is left open where the match is weak. Clone size is given for some rows only: seen once, a few or many times, or a class if the clone is expanded.

once	15	TRBV27	NA	TRBJ2-7	TGTGCCAGCAGTTTAAAGGGAGTCAGCTCCTACGAGCAGTACTTC	CASSLKGVSSYEQYF
NA	14	TRBV21-1	NA	TRBJ1-1	TGTGCCAGCAGCAAAGTAGACTCTATCCAAGAAGCTTTCTTT	CASSKVDSIQEAFF
NA	14	TRBV10-2	NA	TRBJ1-2	TGCGCCAGCAGTGAGCACGGGGGCGACTATGGCTACACCTTC	CASSEHGGDYGYTF
NA	14	TRBV9	NA	TRBJ2-1	TGTGCCAGCAGCAAAGACTGGTCCTACAATGAGCAGTTCTTC	CASSKDWSYNEQFF
NA	11	TRBV20-1	NA	TRBJ2-5	TGCAGTGCCCTACCCTGGGAGACCCAGTACTTC	CSALPWETQYF
once	14	TRBV5-6	NA	TRBJ2-5	TGTGCCAGCAGCTTGAGGAACAGGCAAGAGACCCAGTACTTC	CASSLRNRQETQYF
NA	15	TRBV27	NA	TRBJ1-5	TGTGCCAGCAGTTTGGGGCCACGGGGCAATCAGCCCCAGCATTTT	CASSLGPRGNQPQHF
few	15	TRBV4-1	NA	TRBJ1-2	TGTGCCAGCAGCCAAGATCAGACCGGGGCCTATGGCTACACCTTC	CASSQDQTGAYGYTF
NA	14	TRBV6-1	NA	TRBJ1-5	TGTGCCAGCAGTGAGTTTGGGGGCAATCAGCCCCAGCATTTT	CASSEFGGNQPQHF
once	13	TRBV29-1	NA	TRBJ2-7	TGCAGCGTTGAGGTTCCCCGGGAGTACGAGCAGTACTTC	CSVEVPREYEQYF
NA	12	TRBV29-1	NA	TRBJ2-1	TGCAGCGTTGTGGGGCTCGGCGGGGAGCAGTTCTTC	CSVVGLGGEQFF
NA	15	TRBV5-4	NA	TRBJ1-5	TGTGCCAGCAGCTTTGGAGGGCATGGCAATCAGCCCCAGCATTTT	CASSFGGHGNQPQHF
NA	12	TRBV5-6	NA	TRBJ2-7	TGTGCCAGCAGCTTGGCCTTAGAGGAGCAGTACTTC	CASSLALEEQYF
NA	14	TRBV6-6	NA	TRBJ1-2	TGTGCCAGCAGTTACCGATCTAACCCCGAGGGCTACACCTTC	CASSYRSNPEGYTF
NA	13	TRBV14	NA	TRBJ1-2	TGTGCCAGCAGCCTTTGGACGACGGATGGCTACACCTTC	CASSLWTTDGYTF
NA	13	TRBV30	TRBD1	TRBJ1-2	TGTGCCTGGAGTGTGCAGGGGGGGATGGGCTACACCTTC	CAWSVQGGMGYTF